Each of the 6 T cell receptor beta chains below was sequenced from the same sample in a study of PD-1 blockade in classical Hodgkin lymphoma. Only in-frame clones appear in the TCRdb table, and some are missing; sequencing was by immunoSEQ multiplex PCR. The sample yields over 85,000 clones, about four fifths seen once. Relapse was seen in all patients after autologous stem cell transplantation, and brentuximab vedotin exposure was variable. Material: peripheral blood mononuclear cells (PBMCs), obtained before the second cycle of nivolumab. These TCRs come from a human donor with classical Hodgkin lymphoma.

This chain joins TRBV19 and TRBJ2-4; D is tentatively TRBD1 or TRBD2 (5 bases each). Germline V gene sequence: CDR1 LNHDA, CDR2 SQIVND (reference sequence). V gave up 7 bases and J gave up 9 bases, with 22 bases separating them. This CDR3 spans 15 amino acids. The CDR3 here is CASTLQGVQGGIQYF. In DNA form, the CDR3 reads TGTGCCAGTACCCTCCAGGGAGTCCAGGGTGGCATTCAGTACTTC.

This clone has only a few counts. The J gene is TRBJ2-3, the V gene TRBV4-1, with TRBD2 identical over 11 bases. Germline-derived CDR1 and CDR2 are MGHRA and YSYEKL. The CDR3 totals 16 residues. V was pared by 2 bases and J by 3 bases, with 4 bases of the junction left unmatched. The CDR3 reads CASSQTRTSGTDTQYF. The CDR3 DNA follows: TGCGCCAGCAGCCAAACACGGACTAGCGGGACAGATACGCAGTATTTT.

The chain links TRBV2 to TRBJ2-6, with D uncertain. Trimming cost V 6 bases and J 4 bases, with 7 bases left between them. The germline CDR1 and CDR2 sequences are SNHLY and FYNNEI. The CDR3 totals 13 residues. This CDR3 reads CASRLDGANVLTF. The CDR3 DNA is TGTGCCAGCAGGCTAGACGGGGCCAACGTCCTGACTTTC.

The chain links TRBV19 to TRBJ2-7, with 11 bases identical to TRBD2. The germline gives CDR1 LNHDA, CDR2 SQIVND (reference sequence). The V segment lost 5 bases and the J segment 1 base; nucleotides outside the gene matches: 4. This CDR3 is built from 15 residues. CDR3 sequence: CASSATSGSSYEQYF. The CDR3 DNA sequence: TGTGCCAGTAGTGCTACTAGCGGGAGTTCCTACGAGCAGTACTTC.

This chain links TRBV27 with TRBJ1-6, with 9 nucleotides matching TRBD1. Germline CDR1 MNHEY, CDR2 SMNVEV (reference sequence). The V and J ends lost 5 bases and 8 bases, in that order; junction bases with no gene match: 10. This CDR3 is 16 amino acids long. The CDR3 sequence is CASSPPGDRAYSPLHF. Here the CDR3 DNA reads TGTGCCAGCAGTCCCCCAGGGGACAGGGCCTATTCACCCCTCCACTTT.

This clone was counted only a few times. In DNA, the CDR3 is TGTGCCAGCAGCTTGGTACCCCAGGGTGAGCAGTTCTTC. Protein: CASSLVPQGEQFF. The rearrangement joins TRBV5-6 to TRBJ2-1, with TRBD1 as a possible D gene (5 bases). This CDR3 is built from 13 residues. The germline CDR1 and CDR2 sequences are SGHDT and YYEEEE. The V and J ends lost 0 bases and 9 bases respectively, with 10 bases between them.